This T cell receptor beta chain comes out of a study of shared clonotypes between healthy human individuals. The assay was immunoSEQ multiplex PCR, and TCRdb's table has in-frame clones only and misses some. This table has millions of clones, 85% to 95% appearing once. This clone came up once. The donors were adults (healthy and HIV-negative) with no recent acute infections or vaccinations. This receptor was identified in a young man in good health. Sequenced: naive CD4+ T cells sorted from blood. Described subset: CD45RA+ positively selected.

The CDR3 nucleotides read TGTGCCAGCAGTTACAGACGGACTAGTGAGCAGTTCTTC. It codes for CASSYRRTSEQFF. This chain connects TRBV6-5 to TRBJ2-1; 7 bases line up with TRBD2. This CDR3 spans 13 amino acids. Trimming at V came to 2 bases and at J to 9 bases, leaving 4 bases not matched to a gene. Per germline, CDR1 MNHEY and CDR2 SVGAGI.